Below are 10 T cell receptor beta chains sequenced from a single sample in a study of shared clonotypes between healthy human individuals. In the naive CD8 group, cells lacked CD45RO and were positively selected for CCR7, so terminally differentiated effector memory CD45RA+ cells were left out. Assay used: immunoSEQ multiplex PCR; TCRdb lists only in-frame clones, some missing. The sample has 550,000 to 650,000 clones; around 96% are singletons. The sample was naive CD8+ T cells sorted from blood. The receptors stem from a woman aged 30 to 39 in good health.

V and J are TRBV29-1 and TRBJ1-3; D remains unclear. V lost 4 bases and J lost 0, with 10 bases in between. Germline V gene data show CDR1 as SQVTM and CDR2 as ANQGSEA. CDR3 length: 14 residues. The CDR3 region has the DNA TGCAGCGTTGCGGGCCAGAGCTCTGGAAACACCATATATTTT. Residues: CSVAGQSSGNTIYF.

The CDR3: CASSEALWPSGNTIYF. In DNA form, the CDR3 reads TGTGCCAGCAGTGAAGCGCTTTGGCCCTCTGGAAACACCATATATTTT. The rearrangement joins TRBV2 to TRBJ1-3; no clear D. The CDR3 consists of 16 residues. Trimming removed 0 bases from V and 0 bases from J, with 9 bases in between. CDR1 SNHLY and CDR2 FYNNEI come from the germline V gene.

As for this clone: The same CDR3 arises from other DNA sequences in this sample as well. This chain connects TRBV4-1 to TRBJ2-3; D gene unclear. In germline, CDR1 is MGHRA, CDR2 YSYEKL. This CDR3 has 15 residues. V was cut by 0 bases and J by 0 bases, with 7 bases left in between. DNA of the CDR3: TGCGCCAGCAGCCAAGATGGCTACAGCACAGATACGCAGTATTTT. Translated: CASSQDGYSTDTQYF.

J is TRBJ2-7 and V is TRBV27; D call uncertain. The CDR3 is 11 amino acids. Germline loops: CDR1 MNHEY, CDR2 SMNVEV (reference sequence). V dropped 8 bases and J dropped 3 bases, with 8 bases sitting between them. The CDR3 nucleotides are TGTGCCAGCCAATCGGGCTACGAGCAGTACTTC. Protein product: CASQSGYEQYF.

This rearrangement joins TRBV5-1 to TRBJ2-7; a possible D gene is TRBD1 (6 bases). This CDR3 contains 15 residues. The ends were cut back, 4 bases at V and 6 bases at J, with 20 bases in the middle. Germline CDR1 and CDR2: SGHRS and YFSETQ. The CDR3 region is CASSGTYRETGEQYF. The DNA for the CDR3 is TGCGCCAGCAGCGGCACATACAGGGAAACTGGCGAGCAGTACTTC.

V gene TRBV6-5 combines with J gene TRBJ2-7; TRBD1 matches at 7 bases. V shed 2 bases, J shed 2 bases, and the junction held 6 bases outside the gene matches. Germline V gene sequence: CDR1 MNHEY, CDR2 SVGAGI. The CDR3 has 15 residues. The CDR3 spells CASSYDQGTAYEQYF. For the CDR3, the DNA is TGTGCCAGCAGTTACGACCAAGGGACAGCCTACGAGCAGTACTTC.

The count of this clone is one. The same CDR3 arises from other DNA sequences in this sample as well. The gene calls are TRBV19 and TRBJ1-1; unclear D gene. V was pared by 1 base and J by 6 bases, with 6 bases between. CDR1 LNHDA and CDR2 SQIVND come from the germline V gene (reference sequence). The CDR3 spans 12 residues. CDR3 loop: CASSIGGPEAFF. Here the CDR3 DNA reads TGTGCCAGTAGTATAGGAGGACCTGAAGCTTTCTTT.

The CDR3 nucleotides are TGCAGCGTTGAAGGGGGGTCAGAAGACAATGAGCAGTTCTTC. Translation gives CSVEGGSEDNEQFF. The chain carries TRBV29-1 and TRBJ2-1; D assignment may be TRBD1 or TRBD2 (5 bases each). Germline V lookup: CDR1 SQVTM, CDR2 ANQGSEA. The V end was cut by 1 base, the J end by 5 bases, with 12 bases between. CDR3 length: 14 amino acids.

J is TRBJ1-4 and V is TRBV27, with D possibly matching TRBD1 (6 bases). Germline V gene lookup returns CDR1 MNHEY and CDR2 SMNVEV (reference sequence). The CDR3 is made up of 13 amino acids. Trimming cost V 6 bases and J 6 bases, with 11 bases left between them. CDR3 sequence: CASSPGQYEKLFF. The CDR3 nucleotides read TGTGCCAGCAGCCCAGGACAGTATGAAAAACTGTTTTTT.

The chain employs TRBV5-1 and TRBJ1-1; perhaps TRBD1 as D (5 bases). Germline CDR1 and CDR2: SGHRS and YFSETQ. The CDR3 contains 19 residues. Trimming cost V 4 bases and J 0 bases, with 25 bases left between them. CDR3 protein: CASSIGLQGSGKMNTEAFF. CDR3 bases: TGCGCCAGCAGCATAGGACTCCAGGGATCGGGGAAAATGAACACTGAAGCTTTCTTT. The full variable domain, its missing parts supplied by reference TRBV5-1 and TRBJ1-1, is KAGVTQTPRYLIKTRGQQVTLSCSPISGHRSVSWYQQTPGQGLQFLFEYFSETQRNKGNFPGRFSGRQFSNSRSEMNVSTLELGDSALYLCASSIGLQGSGKMNTEAFFGQGTRLTVV.